These 12 T cell receptor beta chains share one sample of origin, sequenced in a study of blood T cells in healthy people across ages. Primers used in a second PCR of about 6 to 12 cycles were a sample-barcoded 5' primer and a J-beta primer mix. TCRdb recomputed calls from the 5' RACE reads with MiXCR, one row per CDR3 protein. The profile covers about a million distinct CDR3 sequences, with about 48% appearing a single time and roughly 12% taken by the ten largest. Sequenced input: blood. These receptors were obtained from a man aged 30 to 39 in good health.

This clonotype came up a few times. This chain's CDR3 is CASSQALLEQFF. Here the CDR3 DNA reads TGTGCCAGCAGCCAGGCACTACTAGAGCAGTTCTTC. The chain is built from TRBV3-1 and TRBJ2-1; no reliable D call. The CDR3 contains 12 residues. Looked up from germline, CDR1 is LGHDT and CDR2 is YNNKEL (reference sequence). V shed 3 bases and J shed 10 bases, with 10 bases lying between them.

This chain joins TRBV20-1 and TRBJ1-2, with 9 bases aligning to TRBD1. The CDR3 runs to 13 residues. Germline loops: CDR1 DFQATT, CDR2 SNEGSKA (reference sequence). Trimming removed 6 bases from V and 4 bases from J; junction bases left unmatched: 6. CDR3 sequence: CSATGGRSYGYTF. Written as DNA, the CDR3 is TGCAGTGCGACAGGGGGGCGCAGCTATGGCTACACCTTC.

The V gene is TRBV6-1, the J gene TRBJ2-3; no firm D call. Germline-derived CDR1 and CDR2 are MNHNS and SASEGT. The CDR3 is made up of 15 amino acids. The V gene lost 2 bases and the J gene lost 5 bases, with 14 bases spanning the gap. This chain's CDR3 is CASSERAGSIDTQYF. The CDR3 DNA follows: TGTGCCAGCAGTGAACGGGCAGGTTCCATAGATACGCAGTATTTT.

This clonotype showed up just a few times. This rearrangement joins TRBV7-2 to TRBJ2-4, with TRBD2 identical over 7 bases. The V and J ends lost 6 bases and 7 bases, in that order; junction bases with no gene match: 9. This CDR3 spans 14 amino acids. CDR1 is SGHTA, CDR2 FQGNSA, per germline. CDR3 residues: CASSPPGLQNIQYF. DNA for the CDR3: TGTGCCAGCAGTCCCCCGGGACTACAGAACATTCAGTACTTC.

This clonotype was detected only a few times. This rearrangement joins TRBV6-2 or TRBV6-3 to TRBJ2-4, with TRBD1 identical over 7 bases. The germline V gene has CDR1 MNHEY and CDR2 SVGEGT. The CDR3 length is 14 residues. Losses at the gene ends were 8 bases for V and 6 bases for J; bases not matched to a gene: 10. The CDR3 nucleotides are TGTGCCAGCGGGGATCCAGGGACAGCAAACATTCAGTACTTC. This sequence encodes CASGDPGTANIQYF.

This clonotype was found many times. V usage is TRBV29-1 and J usage is TRBJ1-2, with D unresolved. V shed 3 bases and J shed 4 bases, with 6 bases lying between them. CDR1 is SQVTM, CDR2 ANQGSEA, per germline. This CDR3 has 11 amino acids. DNA of the CDR3: TGCAGCGTTGAGACCGTCTATGGCTACACCTTC. It is translated as CSVETVYGYTF.

This clonotype was observed once. The genes are TRBV28 and TRBJ2-5; a weak D match, TRBD2 (5 bases). This CDR3 region has 13 residues. Between the trimmed V and J ends, which lost 8 bases and 4 bases, there was a span of 14 bases. From germline, CDR1 is MDHEN and CDR2 SYDVKM. CDR3 DNA sequence: TGTGCCAGCCGGCGGGCCCGCCCAGAGACCCAGTACTTC. Its protein product is CASRRARPETQYF. The variable domain in full, completed from reference TRBV28 and TRBJ2-5, reads DVKVTQSSRYLVKRTGEKVFLECVQDMDHENMFWYRQDPGLGLRLIYFSYDVKMKEKGDIPEGYSVSREKKERFSLILESASTNQTSMYLCASRRARPETQYFGPGTRLLVL.

This clonotype was recorded a few times. This chain uses TRBV12-3 or TRBV12-4 with TRBJ2-7; 9 bases line up with TRBD1. The CDR3 totals 14 residues. Trimming cost V 7 bases and J 4 bases; bases outside gene matches: 8. CDR3: CASTKGTGNYEQYF. Here the CDR3 DNA reads TGTGCCAGCACCAAAGGGACAGGGAATTACGAGCAGTACTTC.

This chain links TRBV7-2 with TRBJ2-5; D is undetermined. V dropped 5 bases and J dropped 1 base, with 14 bases sitting between them. Per germline, CDR1 SGHTA and CDR2 FQGNSA. The CDR3 is made up of 15 amino acids. The CDR3 DNA sequence: TGTGCCAGCAGCGTCGGACGCACACCCCAAGAGACCCAGTACTTC. Amino acids: CASSVGRTPQETQYF.

The chain is built from TRBV7-8 and TRBJ1-1, with D uncertain. Trimming left V 3 bases short and J 0 bases short, with 8 bases between. The CDR3 contains 14 residues. Germline loops: CDR1 SGHVS, CDR2 FQNEAQ. The CDR3 sequence: CASSLDVLNTEAFF. DNA of the CDR3: TGTGCCAGCAGCTTGGACGTACTGAACACTGAAGCTTTCTTT. Filled out from reference TRBV7-8 and TRBJ1-1, the complete variable domain reads GAGVSQSPRYKVAKRGQDVALRCDPISGHVSLFWYQQALGQGPEFLTYFQNEAQLDKSGLPSDRFFAERPEGSVSTLKIQRTQQEDSAVYLCASSLDVLNTEAFFGQGTRLTVV.

The sample holds a few counts of this clonotype. V and J are TRBV20-1 and TRBJ2-5; a weak D match, TRBD1 (6 bases). Matching the DNA end better, TRBJ2-7 makes the J call doubtful. This CDR3 is 12 amino acids long. The V gene's germline CDR1 is DFQATT and CDR2 SNEGSKA (reference sequence). CDR3 sequence: CSANSDRLEQYF. The CDR3 coding sequence is TGCAGTGCTAACTCTGACAGGCTCGAGCAGTACTTC.

The gene calls are TRBV12-3 or TRBV12-4 and TRBJ1-4; tentatively, D is TRBD1 (6 bases). The CDR3 covers 14 residues. The V end lost 5 bases, the J end lost 5 bases, and 12 bases lay between the germline ends. DNA for the CDR3: TGTGCCAGCAGTGTCCAGACAGGAAATGAAAAACTGTTTTTT. Amino acid sequence: CASSVQTGNEKLFF.